A single sample gave rise to the 21 T cell receptor beta chains below, sequenced in a study of regulatory T cells in long-lasting Graves disease. Regarding time point: persistent/refractory GD, antithyroid drugs over 5 years with positive TRAb. From PBMCs, RNA was extracted and then used to make the TCR library. Library construction for TCR beta used iRepertoire HTBI primers and Arm-PCR of CDR3 regions. A single record per CDR3 protein comes from TCRdb applying MiXCR to the multiplex PCR reads. This table holds about 290,000 distinct CDR3 sequences, around 20% found once. Sequencing used peripheral blood mononuclear cells (PBMCs), obtained when the disease was refractory, from a patient treated with antithyroid drugs. Receptors were obtained from a female donor with Graves disease.

In its sample, this clonotype was seen many times. The rearrangement links TRBV28 to TRBJ2-7; D remains unclear. V was pared by 3 bases and J by 4 bases, with 13 bases between. The CDR3 has 14 residues. Looked up from germline, CDR1 is MDHEN and CDR2 is SYDVKM. The CDR3 nucleotides are TGTGCCAGCAGTTTCGGCCAGTCCCTGTACGAGCAGTACTTC. This codes for CASSFGQSLYEQYF.

In its sample, this clonotype was seen a few times. The chain has TRBV7-2 and TRBJ2-6; the D gene is possibly TRBD1 (5 bases). The ends were cut back, 8 bases at V and 4 bases at J, with 12 bases in the middle. The CDR3 runs 14 residues. Germline CDR1 is SGHTA and CDR2 is FQGNSA. CDR3 amino acids: CASPKGVGANVLTF. The CDR3 DNA is TGTGCCAGCCCAAAAGGGGTCGGGGCCAACGTCCTGACTTTC.

This clonotype was observed a handful of times. V is TRBV7-9 and J is TRBJ1-6, with TRBD1 identical over 8 bases. The CDR3 totals 17 residues. V dropped 4 bases and J dropped 12; count of bases not matched to a gene: 17. CDR1 SEHNR and CDR2 FQNEAQ come from the germline V gene (reference sequence). For the CDR3, the DNA is TGTGCCAGCAGCTCCTCTTCGACAGGGGCAGCGTCTGAACCCCTCCACTTT. This translates into CASSSSSTGAASEPLHF.

This clonotype was detected a few times. J is TRBJ1-5 and V is TRBV4-2, with unresolved D. Germline lookup yields CDR1 LGHNA and CDR2 YNFKEQ. This CDR3 contains 13 residues. V shed 0 bases and J shed 10 bases, with 10 bases lying between them. In DNA form, the CDR3 reads TGTGCCAGCAGCCAAGATAGACGACAACCCCAGCATTTT. Amino acid sequence: CASSQDRRQPQHF.

This clonotype was counted only a few times. It may be a read error: a sequence one base away is much more abundant. The rearrangement links TRBV20-1 to TRBJ1-2; TRBD1 matches 7 bases. Looked up from germline, CDR1 is DFQATT and CDR2 is SNEGSKA (reference sequence). CDR3 size: 13 residues. Here the CDR3 DNA reads TGCAGTGCTAGTCAGGGGGTAGAGCATGGCTACGCCTTC. Translating gives CSASQGVEHGYAF.

The table lists this clonotype with a few counts. The rearrangement joins TRBV19 to TRBJ1-5; D remains unclear. The CDR3 covers 14 residues. CDR1 is LNHDA, CDR2 SQIVND, per germline (reference sequence). Trimming pared 6 bases from V and 3 bases from J, leaving 12 bases between. This CDR3 reads CASSLGRANQPQHF. The CDR3 DNA reads TGTGCCAGTAGCCTAGGACGTGCCAATCAGCCCCAGCATTTT.

This clonotype was picked up one time. This chain joins TRBV7-9 and TRBJ2-1; 11 bases match TRBD2. In germline, CDR1 is SEHNR, CDR2 FQNEAQ (reference sequence). This CDR3 region has 17 residues. Trimming at V came to 5 bases and at J to 8 bases, leaving 14 bases not matched to a gene. The CDR3 DNA follows: TGTGCCAGCAGCCCAAGGAATAGCGGGAGGGCCGGGGATGAGCAGTTCTTC. Protein product: CASSPRNSGRAGDEQFF.

In this sample, this clonotype turned up many times. This chain links TRBV6-2 or TRBV6-3 with TRBJ2-6, with unresolved D. Trimming took 4 bases from V and 0 from J, leaving 7 bases between them. CDR1 and CDR2 (germline): MNHEY, SVGEGT. The CDR3 is made up of 15 amino acids. In DNA form, the CDR3 reads TGTGCCAGCAGTTGGACCTTCTCTGGGGCCAACGTCCTGACTTTC. It is translated as CASSWTFSGANVLTF.

This clonotype was counted at least ten times. The rearrangement joins TRBV20-1 to TRBJ1-2; D not resolved. The ends were cut back, 3 bases at V and 7 bases at J, with 12 bases in the middle. CDR3 length equals 12 residues. Germline CDR1 reads DFQATT; CDR2 reads SNEGSKA (reference sequence). The CDR3 nucleotides read TGCAGTGCTAGGAGAGGAGGCAGTGGCTACACCTTC. Its protein product is CSARRGGSGYTF.

As concerns this clonotype: A single base separates this from a much larger clone, so it may be a read error. This likely comes from a read error, as the CDR3 has no conserved phenylalanine or tryptophan at its end. The rearrangement links TRBV6-1 to TRBJ2-5; D is perhaps TRBD2 (5 bases). The CDR3 sequence is 13 residues long. Trimming removed 6 bases at V and 2 bases at J, with 10 bases between. Per germline, CDR1 MNHNS and CDR2 SASEGT. The CDR3 here is CASSYSEQETQYL. In nucleotides, the CDR3 is TGTGCCAGCAGCTATAGCGAGCAAGAGACCCAGTACCTC.

This clonotype has at least ten counts. The chain combines TRBV6-1 with TRBJ2-6; TRBD2 matches at 16 bases. With V trimmed by 6 bases and J by 2 bases, 4 bases remained unmatched. The CDR3 is 18 residues long. CDR1 is MNHNS and CDR2 is SASEGT in the germline V gene. CDR3 nucleotide sequence: TGTGCCAGCAGGCCGGGACTAGCGGGAGGGCCTGGGGCCAACGTCCTGACTTTC. Encoded protein: CASRPGLAGGPGANVLTF.

A word on this clonotype: A single base separates this from a much larger clone, so it may be a read error. The chain recombines TRBV11-1 with TRBJ1-1; no definite D call. Germline V gene data show CDR1 as SGHAT and CDR2 as FQDESV (reference sequence). The CDR3 length is 15 residues. Trimming removed 2 bases at V and 3 bases at J, with 13 bases between. CDR3 nucleotide sequence: TGTGCCAGCAGCTTAAGGCGGTGCCATCACACTGAAGCTTTCTTT. It specifies CASSLRRCHHTEAFF.

The rearrangement uses TRBV5-1 and TRBJ2-7; 9 bases fit TRBD1. With 1 base clipped from V and 6 bases from J, the junction kept 5 bases outside the gene matches. CDR3 length: 14 residues. CDR1 and CDR2 from the germline V gene are SGHRS and YFSETQ. The DNA of the CDR3 is TGCGCCAGCAGCTTGAGAGGACAGGGGAGCGAGCAGTACTTC. Protein sequence: CASSLRGQGSEQYF.

The chain is built from TRBV6-9 and TRBJ2-3, with D tentatively TRBD2 (6 bases). V lost 2 bases and J lost 2, with 11 bases in between. Germline V gene data show CDR1 as MNHGY and CDR2 as SVAAGI. The CDR3 runs 15 residues. CDR3 amino acids: CASSYGGTPTDTQYF. The CDR3 DNA sequence: TGTGCCAGCAGTTATGGGGGGACGCCCACAGATACGCAGTATTTT.

This clonotype was seen at least ten times. This chain joins TRBV3-1 and TRBJ1-1, with TRBD1 matching over 11 bases. The CDR3 sequence is 13 residues long. CDR1 and CDR2 from the germline V gene are LGHDT and YNNKEL (reference sequence). The V and J ends lost 4 bases and 10 bases, in that order; junction bases with no gene match: 5. CDR3 coding DNA: TGTGCCAGCAGCCCCGGGACAGGGGGGCGAGCTTTCTTT. The encoded protein is CASSPGTGGRAFF.

This clonotype showed up many times. This sequence joins TRBV12-3 or TRBV12-4 and TRBJ2-2; 9 nucleotides align to TRBD2. Unmatched junction bases numbered 4, after V lost 5 bases and J lost 0 bases. The CDR3 has 16 amino acids. Here the CDR3 reads CASSKGLATNTGELFF. CDR3 DNA sequence: TGTGCCAGCAGTAAAGGACTAGCGACGAACACCGGGGAGCTGTTTTTT.

This clonotype was seen ten or more times. The chain uses TRBV20-1 and TRBJ2-1; D not certain. Germline V gene lookup returns CDR1 DFQATT and CDR2 SNEGSKA (reference sequence). CDR3 size: 11 residues. Between the trimmed V and J ends, which lost 5 bases and 7 bases, there was a span of 9 bases. CDR3 bases: TGCAGTGCTGGAAAAGTGAATGAGCAGTTCTTC. It yields the protein CSAGKVNEQFF.

The table lists this clonotype with many counts. This chain links TRBV28 with TRBJ1-1, with unresolved D. The germline V gene encodes CDR1 MDHEN and CDR2 SYDVKM. The CDR3 loop spans 12 amino acids. V lost 6 bases to trimming and J lost 4 bases, with 9 bases between them. CDR3 coding DNA: TGTGCCAGCAGCCAAGACGCCACTGAAGCTTTCTTT. This encodes CASSQDATEAFF.

As to this clonotype: A much larger clone is a single base away; this may be a read error. The chain combines TRBV2 with TRBJ2-2, with D possibly matching TRBD1 (6 bases). Trimming took 8 bases from V and 4 from J, leaving 14 bases between them. The CDR3 is 14 residues long. The germline V gene encodes CDR1 SNHLY and CDR2 FYNNEI. The CDR3 nucleotides are TGTGCCAGCGGGCCAGGACAGAGCACCGGGGAGCTGTTTTTT. Translated: CASGPGQSTGELFF.

There are many counts of this clonotype. V gene TRBV6-1 combines with J gene TRBJ2-7, with D perhaps TRBD1 or TRBD2 (5 bases each). V was cut by 6 bases and J by 7 bases, with 25 bases left in between. The CDR3 is made up of 16 amino acids. Per germline, CDR1 MNHNS and CDR2 SASEGT. In DNA, the CDR3 is TGTGCCAGCAGCCGGGGCACGACAGACCCGACGTGGGAGCAGTACTTC. Translated, it gives CASSRGTTDPTWEQYF.

This clonotype was found many times. V and J are TRBV28 and TRBJ1-2; D unclear. The V gene's germline CDR1 is MDHEN and CDR2 SYDVKM. Trimming left V 1 base short and J 5 bases short, with 8 bases between. The CDR3 is 13 amino acids. CDR3 in amino acids: CASSLSTSYGYTF. The CDR3 DNA sequence: TGTGCCAGCAGTTTATCGACATCTTATGGCTACACCTTC.